The clone carrying this T cell receptor beta chain has only a few counts. Clones were read by immunoSEQ multiplex PCR, and TCRdb kept only the in-frame ones, dropping some. The table includes under 300,000 clones, about 92% detected once. This entry comes from a study of T cell responses to AZD1222 COVID-19 vaccine. Trimming removed 2 bases from V and 0 bases from J, with 14 bases in between. CDR1 MGHDK and CDR2 SYGVNS come from the germline V gene. The CDR3 contains 17 residues. The source material was peripheral blood, sampled on day 0 of AZD1222 vaccination. The receptor was derived from an adult in good health. This sequence joins TRBV25-1 and TRBJ1-3, with D possibly TRBD1 on 6 matching bases. CDR3 bases: TGTGCCAGCAGTGAAGGGGGCGGGCGACCCTCTGGAAACACCATATATTTT. It yields the protein CASSEGGGRPSGNTIYF.